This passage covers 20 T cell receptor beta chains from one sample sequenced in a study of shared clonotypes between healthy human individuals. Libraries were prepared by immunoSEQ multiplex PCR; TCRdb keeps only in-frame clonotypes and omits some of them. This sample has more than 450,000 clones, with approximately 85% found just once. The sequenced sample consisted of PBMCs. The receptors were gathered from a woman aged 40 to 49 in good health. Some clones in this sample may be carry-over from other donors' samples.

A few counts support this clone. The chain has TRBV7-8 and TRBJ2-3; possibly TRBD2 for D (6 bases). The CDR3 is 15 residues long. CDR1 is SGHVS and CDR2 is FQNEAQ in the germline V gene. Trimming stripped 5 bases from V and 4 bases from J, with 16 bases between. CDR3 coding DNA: TGTGCCAGCAGCACACCGCTAGGAGGGTCAGATACGCAGTATTTT. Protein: CASSTPLGGSDTQYF.

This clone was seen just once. The CDR3 DNA sequence: TGTGCCAGCAGCTTTGAAGGGGAGGCCGGGGAGCTGTTTTTT. This translates into CASSFEGEAGELFF. This chain links TRBV11-3 with TRBJ2-2; D might be TRBD2 (6 bases). From germline, CDR1 is SGHNT and CDR2 YENEEA. The V and J ends lost 3 bases and 6 bases respectively, with 11 bases between them. This CDR3 is built from 14 residues.

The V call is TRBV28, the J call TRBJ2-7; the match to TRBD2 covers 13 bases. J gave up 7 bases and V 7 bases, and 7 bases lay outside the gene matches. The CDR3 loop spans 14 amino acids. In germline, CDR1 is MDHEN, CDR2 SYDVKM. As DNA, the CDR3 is TGTGCCAGCACCCCCCCGGGACTAGCGGGGGAGCAGTACTTC. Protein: CASTPPGLAGEQYF.

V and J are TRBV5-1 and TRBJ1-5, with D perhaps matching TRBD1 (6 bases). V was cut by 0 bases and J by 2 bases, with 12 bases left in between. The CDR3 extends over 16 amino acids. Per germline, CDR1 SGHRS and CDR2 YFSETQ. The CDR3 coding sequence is TGCGCCAGCAGCTTGGACGGGGGCCTGGGCAATCAGCCCCAGCATTTT. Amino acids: CASSLDGGLGNQPQHF.

DNA for the CDR3: TGCGCCAGCAGCTTCGAGCACGGCTACAATGAGCAGTTCTTC. It encodes CASSFEHGYNEQFF. The chain joins TRBV5-1 to TRBJ2-1; D gene uncertain. Trimming left V 2 bases short and J 3 bases short, with 9 bases between. The CDR3 is 14 residues long. The germline V gene has CDR1 SGHRS and CDR2 YFSETQ.

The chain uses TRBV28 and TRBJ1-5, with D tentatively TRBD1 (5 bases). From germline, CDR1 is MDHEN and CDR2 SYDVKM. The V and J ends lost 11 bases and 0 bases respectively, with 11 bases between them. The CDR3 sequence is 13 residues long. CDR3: CAGGGDSNQPQHF. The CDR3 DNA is TGTGCCGGGGGGGGAGATAGCAATCAGCCCCAGCATTTT. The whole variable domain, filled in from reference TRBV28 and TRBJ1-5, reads DVKVTQSSRYLVKRTGEKVFLECVQDMDHENMFWYRQDPGLGLRLIYFSYDVKMKEKGDIPEGYSVSREKKERFSLILESASTNQTSMYLCAGGGDSNQPQHFGDGTRLSIL.

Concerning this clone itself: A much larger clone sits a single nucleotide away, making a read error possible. CDR3 nucleotides: TGTGCCAGTAGTAACTACAATGAGCAGTTCTTC. Translated: CASSNYNEQFF. The chain employs TRBV19 and TRBJ2-1; the D is unclear. The germline CDR1 and CDR2 sequences are LNHDA and SQIVND (reference sequence). Trimming took 4 bases from V and 3 from J, leaving 1 base between them. The CDR3 is 11 amino acids.

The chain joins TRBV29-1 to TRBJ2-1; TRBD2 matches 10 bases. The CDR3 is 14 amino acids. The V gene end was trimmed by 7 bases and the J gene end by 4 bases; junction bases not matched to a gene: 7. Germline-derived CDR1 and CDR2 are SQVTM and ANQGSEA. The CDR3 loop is CSASTSGEYNEQFF. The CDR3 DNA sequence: TGCAGCGCCTCAACTAGCGGGGAATACAATGAGCAGTTCTTC.

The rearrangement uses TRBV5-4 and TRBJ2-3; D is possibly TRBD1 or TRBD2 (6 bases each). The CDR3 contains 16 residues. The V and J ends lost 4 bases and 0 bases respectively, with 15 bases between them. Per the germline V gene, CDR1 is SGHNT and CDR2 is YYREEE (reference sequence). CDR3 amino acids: CASSAGVGGSTDTQYF. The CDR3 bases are TGTGCCAGCAGCGCAGGGGTTGGGGGGAGCACAGATACGCAGTATTTT. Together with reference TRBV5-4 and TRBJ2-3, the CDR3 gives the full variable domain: ETGVTQSPTHLIKTRGQQVTLRCSSQSGHNTVSWYQQALGQGPQFIFQYYREEENGRGNFPPRFSGLQFPNYSSELNVNALELDDSALYLCASSAGVGGSTDTQYFGPGTRLTVL.

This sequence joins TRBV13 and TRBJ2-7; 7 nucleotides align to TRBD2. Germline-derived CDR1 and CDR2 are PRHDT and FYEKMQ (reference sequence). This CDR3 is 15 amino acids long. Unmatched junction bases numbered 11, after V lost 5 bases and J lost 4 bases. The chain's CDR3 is CASSILRTRIYEQYF. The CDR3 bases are TGTGCCAGCAGCATCCTACGGACTAGAATATACGAGCAGTACTTC.

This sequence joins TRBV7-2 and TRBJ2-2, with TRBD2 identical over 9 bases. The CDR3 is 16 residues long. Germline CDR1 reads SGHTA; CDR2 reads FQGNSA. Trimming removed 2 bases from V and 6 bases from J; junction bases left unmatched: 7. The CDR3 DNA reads TGTGCCAGCAGCTTAAACGCTGGCGGGGGGGCCGGGGAGCTGTTTTTT. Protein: CASSLNAGGGAGELFF.

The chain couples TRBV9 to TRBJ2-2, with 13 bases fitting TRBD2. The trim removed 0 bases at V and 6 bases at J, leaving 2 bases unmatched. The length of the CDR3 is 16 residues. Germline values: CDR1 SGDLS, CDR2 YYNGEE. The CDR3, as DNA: TGTGCCAGCAGCGTAGCTACTAGCGGGAGGGCCGGGGAGCTGTTTTTT. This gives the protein CASSVATSGRAGELFF. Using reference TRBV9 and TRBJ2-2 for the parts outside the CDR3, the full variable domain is DSGVTQTPKHLITATGQRVTLRCSPRSGDLSVYWYQQSLDQGLQFLIQYYNGEERAKGNILERFSAQQFPDLHSELNLSSLELGDSALYFCASSVATSGRAGELFFGEGSRLTVL.

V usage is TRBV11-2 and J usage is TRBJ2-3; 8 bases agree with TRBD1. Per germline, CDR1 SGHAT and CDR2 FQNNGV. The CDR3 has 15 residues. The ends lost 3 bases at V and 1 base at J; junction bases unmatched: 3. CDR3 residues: CASSFRGPRTDTQYF. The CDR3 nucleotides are TGTGCCAGCAGCTTCAGGGGGCCTCGCACAGATACGCAGTATTTT.

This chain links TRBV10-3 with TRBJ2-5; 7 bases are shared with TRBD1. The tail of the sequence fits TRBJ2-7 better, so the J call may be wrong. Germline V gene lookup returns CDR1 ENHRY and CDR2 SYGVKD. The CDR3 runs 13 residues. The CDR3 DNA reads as TGTGCCATCAGTGAGACAGGGGCCTACGAGCAGTACTTC. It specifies CAISETGAYEQYF.

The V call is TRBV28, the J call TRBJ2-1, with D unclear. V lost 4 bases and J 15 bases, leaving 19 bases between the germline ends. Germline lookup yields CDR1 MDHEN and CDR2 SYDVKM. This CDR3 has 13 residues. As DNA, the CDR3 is TGTGCCAGCAGTTCGACCCCCCTAGGGCCGGGGTTCTTC. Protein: CASSSTPLGPGFF.

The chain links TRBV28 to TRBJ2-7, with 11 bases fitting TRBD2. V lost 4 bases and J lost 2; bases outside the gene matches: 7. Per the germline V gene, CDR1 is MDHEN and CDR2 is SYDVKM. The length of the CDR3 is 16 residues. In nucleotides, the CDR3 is TGTGCCAGCAGTTCCCCCGGGACTAGCGGTACCTACGAGCAGTACTTC. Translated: CASSSPGTSGTYEQYF.

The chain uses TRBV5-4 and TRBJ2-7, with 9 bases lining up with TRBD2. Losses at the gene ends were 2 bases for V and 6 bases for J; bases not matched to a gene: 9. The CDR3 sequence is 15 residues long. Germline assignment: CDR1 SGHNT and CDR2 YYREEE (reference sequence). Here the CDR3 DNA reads TGTGCCAGCAGCTTATTGGCGGGAGGGCCGGGCGAGCAGTACTTC. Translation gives CASSLLAGGPGEQYF.

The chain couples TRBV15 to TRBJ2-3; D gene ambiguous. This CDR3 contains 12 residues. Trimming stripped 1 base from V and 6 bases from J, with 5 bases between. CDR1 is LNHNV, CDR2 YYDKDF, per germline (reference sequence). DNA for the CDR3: TGTGCCACCAGCAGAGGGTTTGATACGCAGTATTTT. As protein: CATSRGFDTQYF.

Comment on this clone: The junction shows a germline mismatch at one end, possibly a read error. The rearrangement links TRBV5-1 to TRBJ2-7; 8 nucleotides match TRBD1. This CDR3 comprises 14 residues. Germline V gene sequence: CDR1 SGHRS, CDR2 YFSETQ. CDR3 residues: CASRRGTGSYGQYF. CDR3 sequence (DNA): TGCGCCAGCAGGCGTGGGACAGGCTCGTACGGGCAGTACTTC.

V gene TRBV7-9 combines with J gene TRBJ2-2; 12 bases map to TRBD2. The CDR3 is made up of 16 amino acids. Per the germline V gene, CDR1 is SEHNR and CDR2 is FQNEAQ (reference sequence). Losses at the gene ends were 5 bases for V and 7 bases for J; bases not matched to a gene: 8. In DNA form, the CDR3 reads TGTGCCAGCAGCAGTAGGACTAGCGGGAATAACGGGGAGCTGTTTTTT. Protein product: CASSSRTSGNNGELFF.